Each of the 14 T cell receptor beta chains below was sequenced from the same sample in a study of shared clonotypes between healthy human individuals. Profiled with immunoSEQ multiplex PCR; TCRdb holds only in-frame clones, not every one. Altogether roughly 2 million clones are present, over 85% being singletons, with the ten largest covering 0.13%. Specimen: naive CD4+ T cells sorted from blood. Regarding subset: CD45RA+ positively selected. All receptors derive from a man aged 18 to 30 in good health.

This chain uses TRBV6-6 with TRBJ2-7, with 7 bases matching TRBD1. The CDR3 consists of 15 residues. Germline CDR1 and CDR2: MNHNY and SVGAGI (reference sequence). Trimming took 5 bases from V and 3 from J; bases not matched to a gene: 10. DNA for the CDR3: TGTGCCAGCAGTCGTTCCCGGGACAGCCACTACGAGCAGTACTTC. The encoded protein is CASSRSRDSHYEQYF.

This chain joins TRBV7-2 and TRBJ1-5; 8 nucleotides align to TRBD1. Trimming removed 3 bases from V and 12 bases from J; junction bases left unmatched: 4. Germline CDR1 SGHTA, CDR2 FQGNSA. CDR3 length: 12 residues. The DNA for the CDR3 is TGTGCCAGCAGCTTGACAGGGGCGAGCCAGCATTTT. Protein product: CASSLTGASQHF. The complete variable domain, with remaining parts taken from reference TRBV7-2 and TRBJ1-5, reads GAGVSQSPSNKVTEKGKDVELRCDPISGHTALYWYRQSLGQGLEFLIYFQGNSAPDKSGLPSDRFSAERTGGSVSTLTIQRTQQEDSAVYLCASSLTGASQHFGDGTRLSIL.

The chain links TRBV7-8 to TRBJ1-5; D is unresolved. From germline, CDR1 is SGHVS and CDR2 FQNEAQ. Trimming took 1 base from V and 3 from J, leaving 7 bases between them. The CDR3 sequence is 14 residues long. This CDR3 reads CASSLVGHNQPQHF. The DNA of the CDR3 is TGTGCCAGCAGCTTAGTCGGCCACAATCAGCCCCAGCATTTT.

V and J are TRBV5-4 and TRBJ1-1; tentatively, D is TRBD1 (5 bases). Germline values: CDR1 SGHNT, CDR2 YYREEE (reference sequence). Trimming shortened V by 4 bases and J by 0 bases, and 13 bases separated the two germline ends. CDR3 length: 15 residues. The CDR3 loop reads CASSQSDKMNTEAFF. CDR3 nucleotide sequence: TGTGCCAGCAGCCAATCGGACAAAATGAACACTGAAGCTTTCTTT.

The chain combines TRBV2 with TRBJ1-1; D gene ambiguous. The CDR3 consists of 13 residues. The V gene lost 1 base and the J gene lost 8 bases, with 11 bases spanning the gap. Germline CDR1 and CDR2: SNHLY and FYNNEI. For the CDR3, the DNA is TGTGCCAGCAGTGAAGTAGAGTGGCGAGAAGCTTTCTTT. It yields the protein CASSEVEWREAFF. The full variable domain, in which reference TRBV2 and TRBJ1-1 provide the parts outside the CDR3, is EPEVTQTPSHQVTQMGQEVILRCVPISNHLYFYWYRQILGQKVEFLVSFYNNEISEKSEIFDDQFSVERPDGSNFTLKIRSTKLEDSAMYFCASSEVEWREAFFGQGTRLTVV.

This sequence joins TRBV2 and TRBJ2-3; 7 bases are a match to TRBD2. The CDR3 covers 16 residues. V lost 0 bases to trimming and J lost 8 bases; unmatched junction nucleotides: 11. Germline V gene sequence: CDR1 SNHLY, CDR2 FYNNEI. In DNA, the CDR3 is TGTGCCAGCAGTGAAGCGACGCCCGGACTAGGCAGTACGCAGTATTTT. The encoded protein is CASSEATPGLGSTQYF.

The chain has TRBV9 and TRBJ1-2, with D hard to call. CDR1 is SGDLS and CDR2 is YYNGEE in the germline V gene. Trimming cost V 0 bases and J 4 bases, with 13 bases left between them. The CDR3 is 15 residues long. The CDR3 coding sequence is TGTGCCAGCAGCGTAGCGGTGGTGGGGTCCTATGGCTACACCTTC. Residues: CASSVAVVGSYGYTF.

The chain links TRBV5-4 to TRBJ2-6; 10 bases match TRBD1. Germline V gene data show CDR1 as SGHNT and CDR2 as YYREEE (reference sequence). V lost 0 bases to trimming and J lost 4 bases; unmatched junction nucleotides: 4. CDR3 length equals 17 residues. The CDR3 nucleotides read TGTGCCAGCAGCTTGGGACAGGGGGCGTACGGGGCCAACGTCCTGACTTTC. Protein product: CASSLGQGAYGANVLTF.

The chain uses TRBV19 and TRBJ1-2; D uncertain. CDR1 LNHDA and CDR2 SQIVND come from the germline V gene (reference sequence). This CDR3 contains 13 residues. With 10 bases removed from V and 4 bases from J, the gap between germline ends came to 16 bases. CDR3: CATAPEGSYGYTF. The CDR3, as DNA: TGTGCCACCGCCCCAGAGGGATCCTATGGCTACACCTTC.

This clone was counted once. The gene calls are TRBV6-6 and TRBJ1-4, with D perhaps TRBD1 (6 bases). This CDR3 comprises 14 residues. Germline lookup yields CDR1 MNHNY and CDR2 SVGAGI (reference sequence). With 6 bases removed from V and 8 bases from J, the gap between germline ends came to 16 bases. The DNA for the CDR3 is TGTGCCAGCAGAGAGGGGGGTTCCCGGGAAAAACTGTTTTTT. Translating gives CASREGGSREKLFF.

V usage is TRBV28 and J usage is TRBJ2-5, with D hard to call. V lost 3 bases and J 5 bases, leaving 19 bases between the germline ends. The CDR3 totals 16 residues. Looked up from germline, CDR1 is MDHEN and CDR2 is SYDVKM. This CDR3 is CASSFVASSIRETQYF. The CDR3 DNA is TGTGCCAGCAGTTTCGTCGCGAGTTCCATCAGGGAGACCCAGTACTTC.

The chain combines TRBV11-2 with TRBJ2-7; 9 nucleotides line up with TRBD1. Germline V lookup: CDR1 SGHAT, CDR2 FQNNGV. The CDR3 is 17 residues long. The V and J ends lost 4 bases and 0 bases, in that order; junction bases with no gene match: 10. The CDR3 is CASSSIRGQGSSYEQYF. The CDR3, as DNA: TGTGCCAGCAGCTCTATTAGGGGACAGGGTAGCTCCTACGAGCAGTACTTC.

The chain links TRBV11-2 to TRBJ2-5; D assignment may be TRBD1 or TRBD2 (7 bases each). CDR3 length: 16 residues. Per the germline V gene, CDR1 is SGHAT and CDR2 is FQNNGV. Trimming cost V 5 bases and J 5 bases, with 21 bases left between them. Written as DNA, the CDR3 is TGTGCCAGCAGCCCTATGATGGGGAGGGGGCGTGAGACCCAGTACTTC. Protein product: CASSPMMGRGRETQYF.

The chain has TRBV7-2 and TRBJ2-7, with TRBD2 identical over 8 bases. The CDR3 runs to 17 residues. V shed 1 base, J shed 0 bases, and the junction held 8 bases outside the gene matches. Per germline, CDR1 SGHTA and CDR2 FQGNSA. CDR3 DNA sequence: TGTGCCAGCAGCTTAGGTAGCGGGGCCCCCAGCTCCTACGAGCAGTACTTC. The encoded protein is CASSLGSGAPSSYEQYF. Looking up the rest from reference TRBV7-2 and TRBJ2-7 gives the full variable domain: GAGVSQSPSNKVTEKGKDVELRCDPISGHTALYWYRQSLGQGLEFLIYFQGNSAPDKSGLPSDRFSAERTGGSVSTLTIQRTQQEDSAVYLCASSLGSGAPSSYEQYFGPGTRLTVT.